This T cell receptor beta chain came from a study of T cells and Merkel cell carcinoma outcomes. Profiled with immunoSEQ multiplex PCR; TCRdb holds only in-frame clones, not every one. The sample has 10,000 to 15,000 clones; nearly 97% are singletons. General study points: Repertoire plus T-cell density reportedly predicted Merkel cell carcinoma outcomes.

On this clone: Its specificity is not known.

The CDR3 loop spans 13 amino acids. Germline V gene lookup returns CDR1 ENHRY and CDR2 SYGVKD. V lost 5 bases and J 8 bases, leaving 15 bases between the germline ends. Sequencing input: tumor tissue from Merkel cell carcinoma. The gene calls are TRBV10-3 and TRBJ1-1; D possibly corresponds to TRBD1 (5 bases). The TCR comes from a human donor with Merkel cell carcinoma. The CDR3 DNA sequence: TGTGCCATCAGTCAGGGCTTTGGGACGGAAGCTTTCTTT. Residues: CAISQGFGTEAFF.